Listed below are T cell receptor beta chains from one sample, sequenced in a study of beta chain features in type 1 diabetes. The method was immunoSEQ multiplex PCR; TCRdb's version includes in-frame clones alone and lacks a portion of them. The sample contains 250,000 to 300,000 clones, around 24% of which appear only once. Material for sequencing was naive CD4+ T cells from blood. The receptor source for this set is a woman aged 25 to 45 with type 1 diabetes. Each CDR3 is given with its conserved first and last residue. Each record gives: clone size, V gene, D gene, J gene, CDR3 DNA, CDR3 protein. D genes are given only for firm matches. Size values are once, few and many counts, or a class for expanded clones, and some rows have none.

.	TRBV30	.	TRBJ2-5	TGTGCCTGGGATCCCAGTCGGGGAGAGACCCAGTACTTC	CAWDPSRGETQYF
.	TRBV6-6	TRBD2	TRBJ2-2	TGTGCCAGCAGGTTCGGCGGGAGTGTCGGGGAGCTGTTTTTT	CASRFGGSVGELFF
few	TRBV11-3	.	TRBJ2-1	TGTGCCAGCAGCGTGGCCTATGAGCAGTTCTTC	CASSVAYEQFF
.	TRBV5-1	.	TRBJ2-5	TGCGCCAGCAGCTTGGGCACGTCAGAAGAGACCCAGTACTTC	CASSLGTSEETQYF
.	TRBV18	TRBD2	TRBJ2-1	TGTGCCAGCTCACCGCGGGAGTCGGAGAGCTCCTACAATGAGCAGTTCTTC	CASSPRESESSYNEQFF
.	TRBV25-1	.	TRBJ2-1	TGTGCCAGCAGTGAATTCCTTGACTCGTTCGATGAGCAGTTCTTC	CASSEFLDSFDEQFF
.	TRBV7-6	.	TRBJ2-5	TGTGCAGTTGGGGGAGGTCCCCCAGAGACCCAGTACTTC	CAVGGGPPETQYF
.	TRBV15	.	TRBJ2-1	TGTGCCACCAGCAGAGATGGGGCCAGGGAAGTCAATGAGCAGTTCTTC	CATSRDGAREVNEQFF
.	TRBV7-9	.	TRBJ1-2	TGTGCCAGCAGCAACAGGGTGAACTATGGCTACACCTTC	CASSNRVNYGYTF
few	TRBV5-1	TRBD2	TRBJ2-1	TGCGCCAGCAGGTATGAAACTAGCGGAGGCTACAATGAGCAGTTCTTC	CASRYETSGGYNEQFF
many	TRBV23-1	TRBD1	TRBJ2-1	TGCGCCAGCAGTCAATCGGTCGGGACAGACTCCTACAATGAGCAGTTCTTC	CASSQSVGTDSYNEQFF
.	TRBV7-3	TRBD2	TRBJ2-1	TGTGCCAGCAGCCCCCGACTAGCGGATTACAATGAGCAGTTCTTC	CASSPRLADYNEQFF
.	TRBV28	TRBD2	TRBJ2-7	TGTGCCAGCAGCCGTTACCCAGCGGGAGAGGACTTC	CASSRYPAGEDF
few	TRBV29-1	TRBD1	TRBJ2-7	TGCAGCCTCCGGGACAGAGACTACGAGCAGTACTTC	CSLRDRDYEQYF
.	TRBV27	.	TRBJ1-5	TGTGCCAGCAGTTTAATGGCTGCTCCTCACAATCAGCCCCAGCATTTT	CASSLMAAPHNQPQHF
.	TRBV27	.	TRBJ1-2	TGTGCCAGCAGTTTTCCCCAGGGCGATGGCTACACCTTC	CASSFPQGDGYTF
.	TRBV7-3	.	TRBJ2-3	TGTGCCAGCAGCTTAAGGGGCGGTTCCACAGATACGCAGTATTTT	CASSLRGGSTDTQYF
.	TRBV29-1	TRBD1	TRBJ2-1	TGCAGCGTTGGCGACAGGGACAATGAGCAGTTCTTC	CSVGDRDNEQFF
few	TRBV29-1	.	TRBJ2-1	TGCAGCGTTGAAGATCGGCGGGGAGGTGAGCAGTTCTTC	CSVEDRRGGEQFF
.	TRBV28	.	TRBJ1-1	TGTGCCAGCAGTTTATATAACGAGGGTTTGGGAGCTTTCTTT	CASSLYNEGLGAFF
few	TRBV28	.	TRBJ2-5	TGTGCCAGCAGCTACCCTAACTACCTCCAAGAGACCCAGTACTTC	CASSYPNYLQETQYF
.	TRBV7-3	TRBD2	TRBJ2-1	TGTGCCAGCAGCATTAGCGGGAGTAACAATGAGCAGTTCTTC	CASSISGSNNEQFF
few	TRBV7-9	.	TRBJ2-3	TGTGCCAGCAGCCCATCTAGCCAGCAGTATTTT	CASSPSSQQYF
few	TRBV15	.	TRBJ2-3	TGTGCCACCAGCAGGCGGACACCTACCACAGATACGCAGTATTTT	CATSRRTPTTDTQYF
few	TRBV4-1	.	TRBJ1-3	TGCGCCAGCAGCCAAGAGTGGAGCCTCTCTGGAAACACCATATATTTT	CASSQEWSLSGNTIYF
.	TRBV9	.	TRBJ2-6	TGTGCCAGCAGCGTCCAGGGTTCTGGGGCCAACGTCCTGACTTTC	CASSVQGSGANVLTF
few	TRBV2	TRBD1	TRBJ2-7	TGTGCCAGCCTGTTACAGGGGGCTAACGAGCAGTACTTC	CASLLQGANEQYF
.	TRBV28	.	TRBJ1-1	TGTGCCAGCAGTTTACGCACTGAAGCTTTCTTT	CASSLRTEAFF
few	TRBV7-3	.	TRBJ1-1	TGTGCCAGCAGCCCCCTCCCGAGGGGGTACGCTGAAGCTTTCTTT	CASSPLPRGYAEAFF
few	TRBV20-1	.	TRBJ1-1	TGCAGTGCTAGAGGAGACACTGAAGCTTTCTTT	CSARGDTEAFF
few	TRBV14	TRBD2	TRBJ2-5	TGTGCCAGCAGCCAAGGACTAGCGGGAGAGACCCAGTACTTC	CASSQGLAGETQYF
.	TRBV29-1	.	TRBJ1-5	TGCAGCGTGGGCGGGGGCAATCAGCCCCAGCATTTT	CSVGGGNQPQHF